This T cell receptor (beta chain) was captured in a study of neoadjuvant anti-PD-1 for oral cavity cancer (dated by TCRdb to about 2021). Regarding the research as a whole: Three to four biweekly doses of nivolumab at 3 mg/kg were mostly administered to patients before curative-intent surgical resection. For patients who did not progress, a fourth nivolumab dose was given around day 43, followed by definitive surgical resection on days 50-56. Responders were defined as patients with complete response, partial response or stable disease by RECIST 1.1; non-responders were defined as patients with progression. There were roughly 11 patients in the parent correlative cohort, and the response rate was more than 25%.

The time point label, read with the paper, signifies: before neoadjuvant nivolumab. Patients had been newly diagnosed with stage II-IVA oral cavity squamous cell carcinoma, and no prior systemic or radiation treatment had been given to the patients. The cohort consisted of patients with HPV-negative, locally advanced oral cavity squamous cell carcinoma. No culture maintenance or expansion was done, as the peripheral blood mononuclear cells went straight to analysis. The samples were obtained from a longitudinal correlative study of a single-arm phase II trial testing neoadjuvant nivolumab in oral cavity squamous cell carcinoma. Subject-matched pre- and post-treatment PBMCs and tumors from three responders and three non-responders were subjected to genomic DNA-based TCRbeta sequencing. Peripheral blood mononuclear cells were collected once before nivolumab treatment and again after treatment, at the time of surgery. Genomic DNA was isolated from PBMCs using the Maxwell RSC DNA from Cells kit.

With respect to this clone: This receptor's antigen is unknown. No much larger clone exists at a distance of one base, and base qualities are not known.

For deep sequencing of PBMC libraries, mostly 480 ng of input genomic DNA was used, and six replicates were run per sample. Following the manufacturer's instructions, the team built TCRbeta libraries using the immunoSEQ hsTCRbeta kit. The completed libraries were mixed into a single pool at 3 nM, then sequenced with an Illumina NovaSeq 6000 S4 flow cell. As for the authors' bioinformatics: The immunoSEQ Analyzer was used for raw data preprocessing and quality control. The analysis was restricted to productive rearrangements, with each unique CDR3 amino acid sequence defining a clonotype. Using the R package tcR, the researchers computed the Gini-Simpson index as their estimate of repertoire clonality. Student's t test was used to compare Gini indices, and Pearson correlation was used to assess associations with tumor size change. The table was pulled from immuneACCESS by TCRdb, which kept in-frame rearrangements only. Such tables lose some clones; where checked, under half of the loss comes from unresolved V genes, and the rest has no known cause. That table furnishes V, J and clone size, whereas the DNA furnished D and trimming. This sample has 84,000 or so clones in its table, and 84% of those were observed once. The ten most abundant clones make up 2.5% to 3.5% of the sample.

The full study reports these points: After neoadjuvant nivolumab, significantly higher T cell clonality (Gini index) was found within PBMCs in non-responders than in responders. TCR analyses included only a few patients per response group, and the authors called for larger cohorts for validation. Higher pretreatment blood Treg/Th17 ratios correlated with both higher pretreatment blood TCRbeta clonality and lower post-treatment tumor TCRbeta clonality.

This receptor was obtained from a person between 35 and 79 years old with oral cavity squamous cell carcinoma. Specimen: PBMCs, collected before nivolumab (anti-PD-1) treatment.

CDR3 protein: CASSIVGGTYEQYF. The sequenced DNA is TGTGCCAGTAGTATCGTGGGAGGTACCTACGAGCAGTACTTC. The sequence links TRBV19 to TRBJ2-7; TRBD2 is perhaps the D gene, given 6 matching bases. CDR3 length: 14 amino acids, cysteine to phenylalanine. Of all the DNA, just the CDR3 is kept, 42 bases in frame from base 1. Reading the germline V gene (reference sequence) gives CDR1 LNHDA and CDR2 SQIVND. V loses 3 bases, J loses 2 bases, and the germline ends lie 11 bases apart. Supplemented by the reference TRBV19 and TRBJ2-7 proteins around the CDR3, the complete variable domain is DGGITQSPKYLFRKEGQNVTLSCEQNLNHDAMYWYRQDPGQGLRLIYYSQIVNDFQKGDIAEGYSVSREKKESFPLTVTSAQKNPTAFYLCASSIVGGTYEQYFGPGTRLTVT.